A single sample is the source of the 21 T cell receptor beta chains below, sequenced in a study of monozygotic twins with inflammatory bowel disease. TCRdb re-analyzed the 5' RACE reads; it lists each CDR3 protein once, without DNA. This sample's clone table lists some 190,000 distinct CDR3 sequences. The sample taken for sequencing was blood. These receptors were obtained from a human donor with ulcerative colitis or Crohn's disease, or a healthy co-twin of an affected twin (not recorded which).

The chain couples TRBV20-1 to TRBJ2-1. Germline V gives CDR1 DFQATT, CDR2 SNEGSKA (reference sequence). This CDR3 contains 12 residues. This chain's CDR3 is CSPTLAYNEQFF.

The rearrangement joins TRBV12-3 or TRBV12-4 to TRBJ1-6; without DNA, the TCRdb call of TRBD1 cannot be checked. The CDR3 has 14 amino acids. The CDR3: CASSSPFSNSPLHF.

The chain joins TRBV7-2 to TRBJ1-5; TCRdb designates TRBD1, a call that cannot be tested without DNA. Germline CDR1 reads SGHTA; CDR2 reads FQGNSA. The CDR3 runs 13 residues. The CDR3 sequence: CASSLQGNQPQHF.

The chain combines TRBV9 with TRBJ1-2. This CDR3 region has 13 residues. Germline V lookup: CDR1 SGDLS, CDR2 YYNGEE. Here the CDR3 reads CASSGGMPYGYTF. Complete variable domain (other parts from reference TRBV9 and TRBJ1-2): DSGVTQTPKHLITATGQRVTLRCSPRSGDLSVYWYQQSLDQGLQFLIQYYNGEERAKGNILERFSAQQFPDLHSELNLSSLELGDSALYFCASSGGMPYGYTFGSGTRLTVV.

The chain joins TRBV20-1 to TRBJ1-1; TCRdb's D gene call, TRBD1, goes unchecked for lack of DNA. The CDR3 is made up of 13 amino acids. Germline CDR1 DFQATT, CDR2 SNEGSKA (reference sequence). The CDR3 loop is CSARDGGTTEAFF.

The J gene is TRBJ2-1, the V gene TRBV7-2. Germline V gene data show CDR1 as SGHTA and CDR2 as FQGNSA. The CDR3 covers 15 residues. This CDR3 is CASSSAAGPYNEQFF.

V and J are TRBV20-1 and TRBJ2-5; TCRdb's D gene call, TRBD2, goes unchecked for lack of DNA. Germline V gene lookup returns CDR1 DFQATT and CDR2 SNEGSKA (reference sequence). The CDR3 is 20 amino acids. CDR3 residues: CSASGPTKGLAVLQLETQYF.

The rearrangement joins TRBV25-1 to TRBJ1-5; TCRdb names TRBD1, which stays unverified in the absence of DNA. The CDR3 is made up of 12 amino acids. Germline CDR1 is MGHDK and CDR2 is SYGVNS. The CDR3 sequence: CASSEGPQPQHF.

The V gene is TRBV4-2, the J gene TRBJ1-5; the D call of TRBD1 rests on TCRdb alone, since no DNA is present to check it. This CDR3 is built from 15 residues. CDR1 is LGHNA, CDR2 YNFKEQ, per germline. The CDR3 here is CASSQTGITNQPQHF.

The chain couples TRBV6-1 to TRBJ2-2. Germline CDR1 and CDR2: MNHNS and SASEGT. CDR3 size: 15 residues. CDR3 amino acids: CASRRNWGNTGELFF.

The chain carries TRBV19 and TRBJ1-2. The CDR3 has 12 residues. Germline V lookup: CDR1 LNHDA, CDR2 SQIVND (reference sequence). The CDR3 sequence is CASSSQTYGYTF.

The chain joins TRBV20-1 to TRBJ1-1. CDR1 and CDR2 (germline): DFQATT, SNEGSKA (reference sequence). The CDR3 runs to 12 residues. CDR3 region: CSARRRDFEAFF.

The chain is built from TRBV4-1 and TRBJ2-6. This CDR3 is 16 amino acids long. From germline, CDR1 is MGHRA and CDR2 YSYEKL. CDR3 residues: CASSQDFRSGANVLTF.

The V gene is TRBV6-1, the J gene TRBJ2-1; TCRdb's assignment of TRBD2 cannot be checked, as there is no DNA. The CDR3 has 14 residues. The germline CDR1 and CDR2 sequences are MNHNS and SASEGT. CDR3 sequence reads: CASSTSGTGNEQFF.

The V gene is TRBV5-1, the J gene TRBJ2-5; there is no DNA to check the TCRdb D call of TRBD1. From germline, CDR1 is SGHRS and CDR2 YFSETQ. The length of the CDR3 is 14 residues. CDR3 in amino acids: CASSLGQGKETQYF.

The chain employs TRBV29-1 and TRBJ2-2; there is no DNA to check the TCRdb D call of TRBD2. CDR3 length equals 16 residues. CDR1 is SQVTM, CDR2 ANQGSEA, per germline. The CDR3 protein is CSVVPSGGAPTGELFF.

The chain links TRBV4-3 to TRBJ2-3. Germline CDR1 is LGHNA and CDR2 is YSLEER. The CDR3 length is 14 residues. CDR3: CASSLQTGTDTQYF.

The CDR3: CASSQTSGEQFF. This chain connects TRBV28 to TRBJ2-1; absent DNA, TCRdb's TRBD2 call cannot be checked. Germline-derived CDR1 and CDR2 are MDHEN and SYDVKM. CDR3 length: 12 amino acids.

The chain is built from TRBV7-6 and TRBJ2-2; TCRdb proposes TRBD1, but this gene call is untestable without DNA. The CDR3 is 17 amino acids. Germline CDR1 SGHVS, CDR2 FNYEAQ. The chain's CDR3 is CASSFRGTGGHTGELFF.

The genes are TRBV7-8 and TRBJ2-3; TCRdb reports TRBD1, a call that lacks DNA to check it against. This CDR3 is built from 14 residues. Germline CDR1 is SGHVS and CDR2 is FQNEAQ. The CDR3 loop reads CASSFRESTDTQYF.

The V gene is TRBV7-3, the J gene TRBJ2-7. From germline, CDR1 is SGHTA and CDR2 FQGTGA. The CDR3 has 14 residues. CDR3 region: CASSLGVSPYEQYF.